Listed below are T cell receptor beta chains from one sample, sequenced in a study of cytomegalovirus exposure and HLA in healthy donors. Data came from immunoSEQ multiplex PCR; TCRdb stores just in-frame clones and leaves some out. The sample consists of 100,000 or so clones, over 80% of them appearing once. The sequenced material came from PBMCs. The receptors were sampled from a man aged 25-45 years in good health and CMV-seropositive. Both conserved end residues are part of each CDR3. The order of the fields is D gene, V gene, J gene, clone size, CDR3 length, CDR3 protein, CDR3 DNA. The D gene is left open where the match is weak. Some rows mark clone size as missing; the rest say once, few, many or name a class of expanded clone.

.,TRBV6-1,TRBJ2-7,.,12,CASTEGRGEQYF,TGTGCCAGCACCGAAGGAAGGGGTGAGCAGTACTTC
TRBD1,TRBV6-5,TRBJ2-7,once,14,CASSQNRGGYEQYF,TGTGCCAGCAGCCAAAACAGGGGTGGCTACGAGCAGTACTTC
.,TRBV6-5,TRBJ1-5,.,13,CASSYRAGAPGHF,TGTGCCAGCAGTTACAGAGCAGGGGCCCCCGGACATTTT
.,TRBV19,TRBJ2-5,.,14,CASTIGHLEETQYF,TGTGCCAGTACCATCGGACACCTCGAAGAGACCCAGTACTTC
TRBD1,TRBV15,TRBJ2-3,.,14,CATSEQGNTDTQYF,TGTGCCACCAGCGAACAGGGGAACACAGATACGCAGTATTTT
.,TRBV5-1,TRBJ1-4,.,16,CASSLRGGATNEKLFF,TGCGCCAGCAGCTTGAGGGGAGGGGCAACTAATGAAAAACTGTTTTTT
.,TRBV5-1,TRBJ2-2,.,16,CASSSTTGMGTGELFF,TGCGCCAGCAGCTCCACCACAGGGATGGGCACCGGGGAGCTGTTTTTT
.,TRBV19,TRBJ1-1,.,13,CASKSHLNTEAFF,TGTGCCAGTAAATCGCACTTGAACACTGAAGCTTTCTTT
TRBD1,TRBV19,TRBJ2-7,.,15,CASSIVGTGAREQYF,TGTGCCAGTAGTATAGTTGGGACAGGGGCCCGCGAGCAGTACTTC
.,TRBV4-1,TRBJ1-5,.,18,CASSQGDPGRRYNQPQHF,TGCGCCAGCAGCCAAGGAGACCCCGGTAGGCGGTACAATCAGCCCCAGCATTTT
TRBD1,TRBV5-4,TRBJ2-5,.,17,CASSPLLQDRGVETQYF,TGTGCCAGCAGCCCGCTTCTTCAGGACAGGGGGGTGGAGACCCAGTACTTC
.,TRBV11-3,TRBJ2-7,.,14,CASSLGRGNYEQYF,TGTGCCAGCAGCTTAGGTCGGGGTAACTACGAGCAGTACTTC
.,TRBV29-1,TRBJ1-5,.,12,CSVAESNQPQHF,TGCAGCGTTGCGGAGAGCAATCAGCCCCAGCATTTT
.,TRBV7-2,TRBJ1-1,few,13,CASSLWQAAWAFF,TGTGCCAGCAGCTTATGGCAGGCCGCCTGGGCTTTCTTT
.,TRBV28,TRBJ2-2,.,15,CASSQPGGYTGELFF,TGTGCCAGCAGTCAGCCAGGGGGGTACACCGGGGAGCTGTTTTTT
.,TRBV4-3,TRBJ1-6,.,14,CASSQDGYNSPLHF,TGCGCCAGCAGCCAAGACGGTTATAATTCACCCCTCCACTTT
TRBD1,TRBV5-6,TRBJ2-7,.,16,CASSLAPLQGAYEQYF,TGTGCCAGCAGCTTGGCCCCCCTACAGGGGGCTTACGAGCAGTACTTC
TRBD1,TRBV6-1,TRBJ1-5,.,15,CASSEVTGGGQPQHF,TGTGCCAGCAGTGAAGTGACAGGGGGCGGTCAGCCCCAGCATTTT
.,TRBV5-1,TRBJ1-5,.,15,CASSLGDGEGQPQHF,TGCGCCAGCAGCTTGGGAGACGGGGAGGGGCAGCCCCAGCATTTT
.,TRBV7-9,TRBJ1-4,.,15,CASSAFGKGLEKLFF,TGTGCCAGCAGCGCCTTCGGGAAAGGCCTGGAAAAACTGTTTTTT
.,TRBV10-3,TRBJ1-5,.,15,CAISESAVNNQPQHF,TGTGCCATCAGTGAGTCGGCAGTCAACAATCAGCCCCAGCATTTT
TRBD2,TRBV30,TRBJ2-1,few,15,CAWSGGARSYNEQFF,TGTGCCTGGTCGGGGGGGGCCCGCTCCTACAATGAGCAGTTCTTC
TRBD1,TRBV14,TRBJ2-5,.,16,CASSQPPGTGPETQYF,TGTGCCAGCAGCCAACCACCCGGGACAGGGCCGGAGACCCAGTACTTC
TRBD1,TRBV5-6,TRBJ1-2,.,13,CASSTGTGDGYTF,TGTGCCAGCAGCACCGGGACAGGAGATGGCTACACCTTC
.,TRBV5-1,TRBJ1-1,.,13,CASSDGQLPEAFF,TGCGCCAGCAGCGACGGACAGTTACCTGAAGCTTTCTTT
TRBD1,TRBV5-1,TRBJ2-7,.,15,CASSLGGTGTYEQYF,TGCGCCAGCAGCTTGGGCGGGACAGGAACCTACGAGCAGTACTTC
.,TRBV7-2,TRBJ2-7,.,15,CASSLEPRLSYEQYF,TGTGCCAGCAGCTTAGAGCCCAGACTCTCCTACGAGCAGTACTTC